The clone carrying this T cell receptor beta chain was detected only once. This sample is part of a study of blood T cell repertoires in COVID-19. Those who participated ranged in age from roughly 18 to 90 years and resided in roughly 26 US areas. Researchers sorted participants into cohorts using their self-reported clinical history. The method was immunoSEQ multiplex PCR; TCRdb's version includes in-frame clones alone and lacks a portion of them. Of about 330,000 clones listed, over 75% are singletons. This CDR3 is 15 amino acids long. Looked up from germline, CDR1 is KGHSH and CDR2 is LQKENI. V lost 0 bases and J 4 bases, leaving 12 bases between the germline ends.

Sequences were obtained from PBMCs or T cells enriched from blood (not recorded which). This receptor was identified in a woman aged 25 to 45 who had recovered from COVID-19. V usage is TRBV18 and J usage is TRBJ1-2, with a tentative D call TRBD1 (6 bases). CDR3 coding DNA: TGTGCCAGCTCACCACCAGGGGGGGAGATCTATGGCTACACCTTC. Its protein is CASSPPGGEIYGYTF.